These 8 T cell receptor beta chains originate from one sample sequenced in a study of glioma-infiltrating T cells after dendritic cell vaccination. Profiling relied on immunoSEQ multiplex PCR, and the TCRdb table lists in-frame clones only, not all of them. The sample carries about 32,000 clones, 90% recorded once. The sample in question was blood, obtained before dendritic cell vaccination. These TCRs come from a human donor with glioblastoma.

V usage is TRBV5-1 and J usage is TRBJ1-2, with D tentatively TRBD1 (6 bases). V was clipped by 0 bases and J by 4 bases, with 10 bases between them. CDR1 SGHRS and CDR2 YFSETQ come from the germline V gene. The CDR3 sequence is 14 residues long. CDR3 residues: CASSLGTDLYGYTF. The CDR3, as DNA: TGCGCCAGCAGCTTGGGGACAGATCTCTATGGCTACACCTTC.

The CDR3 loop reads CASSSRDSVTYEQYF. The CDR3 nucleotides read TGTGCCAGCAGCTCCCGGGACAGCGTTACCTACGAGCAGTACTTC. The chain is built from TRBV7-2 and TRBJ2-7; 7 bases align to TRBD1. This CDR3 region has 15 residues. The J segment lost 2 bases and the V segment lost 4 bases, leaving 8 bases of the junction unmatched. Germline-derived CDR1 and CDR2 are SGHTA and FQGNSA.

V usage is TRBV14 and J usage is TRBJ1-1; tentatively, D is TRBD1 (5 bases). In germline, CDR1 is SGHDN, CDR2 FVKESK. The CDR3 has 14 amino acids. V shed 2 bases and J shed 8 bases, with 15 bases lying between them. This chain's CDR3 is CASSQTLRGFEAFF. As DNA, the CDR3 is TGTGCCAGCAGCCAAACCTTAAGGGGATTCGAAGCTTTCTTT.

The chain couples TRBV6-1 to TRBJ1-5; tentative D call: TRBD1 (5 bases). Germline CDR1 MNHNS, CDR2 SASEGT. Trimming took 5 bases from V and 4 from J, leaving 12 bases between them. The CDR3 extends over 14 amino acids. CDR3 nucleotides: TGTGCCAGCAGTCCAGGGCCTGGGAATCAGCCCCAGCATTTT. Protein: CASSPGPGNQPQHF.

DNA of the CDR3: TGCGCCAGCACACCTCAGGGTATAAGCACAGATACGCAGTATTTT. Translating gives CASTPQGISTDTQYF. The rearrangement joins TRBV5-1 to TRBJ2-3; a possible D gene is TRBD1 (5 bases). The CDR3 is 15 amino acids. In germline, CDR1 is SGHRS, CDR2 YFSETQ. Trimming removed 6 bases from V and 0 bases from J, with 14 bases in between.

The V and J genes are TRBV30 and TRBJ1-5; D is possibly TRBD1 (5 bases). Judging by the DNA end, TRBJ2-3 fits better; the J call may be wrong. Germline values: CDR1 GTSNPN, CDR2 SVGIG (reference sequence). The CDR3 contains 15 residues. The CDR3 DNA reads TGTGCCTGGAATGGCCAGGGCAGCTACAATCAGCCCCAGTATTTT. This codes for CAWNGQGSYNQPQYF.

For the CDR3, the DNA is TGTGCCACCGAATCGACAGTCTCCTACGAGCAGTACTTC. It is translated as CATESTVSYEQYF. J is TRBJ2-7 and V is TRBV15, with D perhaps matching TRBD1 (5 bases). The CDR3 is 13 amino acids. Trimming pared 8 bases from V and 0 bases from J, leaving 11 bases between. CDR1 is LNHNV, CDR2 YYDKDF, per germline (reference sequence).

The V gene is TRBV7-8, the J gene TRBJ1-2, with 7 bases lining up with TRBD1. The trim removed 5 bases at V and 0 bases at J, leaving 12 bases unmatched. The CDR3 length is 17 residues. Per germline, CDR1 SGHVS and CDR2 FQNEAQ. This CDR3 reads CASSPTLTGQSNYGYTF. The CDR3 nucleotides read TGTGCCAGCAGCCCCACGCTGACAGGGCAATCTAACTATGGCTACACCTTC. Together with reference TRBV7-8 and TRBJ1-2, the CDR3 gives the full variable domain: GAGVSQSPRYKVAKRGQDVALRCDPISGHVSLFWYQQALGQGPEFLTYFQNEAQLDKSGLPSDRFFAERPEGSVSTLKIQRTQQEDSAVYLCASSPTLTGQSNYGYTFGSGTRLTVV.